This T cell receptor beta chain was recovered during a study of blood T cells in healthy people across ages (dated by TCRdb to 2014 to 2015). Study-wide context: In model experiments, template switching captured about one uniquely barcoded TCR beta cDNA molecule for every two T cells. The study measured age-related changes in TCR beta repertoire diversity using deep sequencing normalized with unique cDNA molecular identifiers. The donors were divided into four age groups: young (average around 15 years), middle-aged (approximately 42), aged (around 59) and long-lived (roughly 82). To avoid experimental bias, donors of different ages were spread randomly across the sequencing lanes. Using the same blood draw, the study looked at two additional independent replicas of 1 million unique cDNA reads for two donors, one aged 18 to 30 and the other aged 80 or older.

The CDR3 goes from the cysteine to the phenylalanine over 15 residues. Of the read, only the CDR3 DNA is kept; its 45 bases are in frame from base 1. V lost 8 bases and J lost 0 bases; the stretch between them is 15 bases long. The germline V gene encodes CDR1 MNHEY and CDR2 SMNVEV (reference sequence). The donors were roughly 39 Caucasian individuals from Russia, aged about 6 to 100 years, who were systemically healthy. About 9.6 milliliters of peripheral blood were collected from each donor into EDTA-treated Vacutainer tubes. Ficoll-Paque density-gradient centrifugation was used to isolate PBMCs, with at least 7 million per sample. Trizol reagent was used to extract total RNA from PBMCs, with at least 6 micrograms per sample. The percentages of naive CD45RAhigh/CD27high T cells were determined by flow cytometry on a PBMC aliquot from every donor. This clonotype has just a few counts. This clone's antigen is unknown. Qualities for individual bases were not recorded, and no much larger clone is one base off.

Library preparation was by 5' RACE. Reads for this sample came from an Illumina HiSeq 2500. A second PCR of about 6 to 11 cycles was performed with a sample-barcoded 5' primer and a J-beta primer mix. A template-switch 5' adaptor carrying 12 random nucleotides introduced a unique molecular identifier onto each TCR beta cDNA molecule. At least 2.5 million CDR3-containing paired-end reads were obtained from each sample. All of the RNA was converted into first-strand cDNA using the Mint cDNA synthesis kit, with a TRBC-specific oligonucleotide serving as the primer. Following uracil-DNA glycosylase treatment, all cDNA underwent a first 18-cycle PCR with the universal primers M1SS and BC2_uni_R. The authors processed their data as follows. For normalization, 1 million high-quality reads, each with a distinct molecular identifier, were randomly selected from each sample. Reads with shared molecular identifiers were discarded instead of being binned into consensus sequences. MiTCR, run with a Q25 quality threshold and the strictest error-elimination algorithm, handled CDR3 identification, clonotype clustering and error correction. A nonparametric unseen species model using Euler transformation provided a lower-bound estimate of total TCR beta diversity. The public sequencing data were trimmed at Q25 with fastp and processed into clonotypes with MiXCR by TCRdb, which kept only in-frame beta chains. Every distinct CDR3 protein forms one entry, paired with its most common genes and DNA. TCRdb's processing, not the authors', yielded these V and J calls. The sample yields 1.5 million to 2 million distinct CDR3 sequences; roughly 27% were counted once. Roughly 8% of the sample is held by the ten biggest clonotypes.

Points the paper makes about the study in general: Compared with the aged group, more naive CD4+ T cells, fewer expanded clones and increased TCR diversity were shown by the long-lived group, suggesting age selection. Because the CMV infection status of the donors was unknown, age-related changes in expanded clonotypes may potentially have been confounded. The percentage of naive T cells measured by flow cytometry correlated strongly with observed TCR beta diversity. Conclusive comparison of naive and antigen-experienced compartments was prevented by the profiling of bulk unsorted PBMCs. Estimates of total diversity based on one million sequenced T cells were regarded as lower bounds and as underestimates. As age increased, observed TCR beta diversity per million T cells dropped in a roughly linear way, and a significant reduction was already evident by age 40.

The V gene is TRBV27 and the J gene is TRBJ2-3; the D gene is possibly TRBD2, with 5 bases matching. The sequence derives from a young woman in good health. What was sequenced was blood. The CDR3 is CASGTERQSTDTQYF. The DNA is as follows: TGTGCCAGCGGTACTGAGCGGCAAAGCACAGATACGCAGTATTTT.